Shown below are 3 T cell receptor beta chains from a single sample sequenced in a study of blood T cell repertoires in COVID-19. Only in-frame clones appear in the TCRdb table, and some are missing; sequencing was by immunoSEQ multiplex PCR. The sample shows about 170,000 clones, approximately 86% of them seen only once. Specimen: peripheral blood. The receptor source for this set is a woman aged 40 to 49 with COVID-19, enrolled during active disease.

The V gene is TRBV2, the J gene TRBJ2-1, with D tentatively TRBD1 (5 bases). Germline-derived CDR1 and CDR2 are SNHLY and FYNNEI. The CDR3 runs to 10 residues. V lost 2 bases to trimming and J lost 12 bases, with 5 bases between them. DNA for the CDR3: TGTGCCAGCAGTGAAAGGGGGCAGTTCTTC. Residues: CASSERGQFF.

The chain links TRBV4-1 to TRBJ1-2; 8 bases map to TRBD1. The CDR3 is 15 residues long. J gave up 5 bases and V 4 bases, and 9 bases lay outside the gene matches. The germline CDR1 and CDR2 sequences are MGHRA and YSYEKL. The CDR3 DNA reads TGCGCCAGCAGCCCCGCATCGGGACAGGTATATGGCTACACCTTC. Protein product: CASSPASGQVYGYTF.

This sequence joins TRBV18 and TRBJ2-3; 11 bases align to TRBD2. CDR1 and CDR2 (germline): KGHSH, LQKENI. The CDR3 length is 15 residues. V lost 0 bases, J lost 6 bases, and 2 bases stayed unmatched. CDR3 amino acids: CASSPPTSGADTQYF. As DNA, the CDR3 is TGTGCCAGCTCACCACCGACTAGCGGGGCCGATACGCAGTATTTT.